This T cell receptor beta chain was captured in a study of T-cell reconstitution after alpha-beta-depleted transplantation in children. Overall study results and limits: Several hundred rapidly expanded clones from non-depleted graft cells reportedly supplied alpha-beta T cells about two months post-transplant.

Note on this clonotype: Its antigen is as yet unknown.

Using unique molecular identifiers, the investigators prepared the TCRbeta library. TCRdb reanalysed the PCR reads using MiXCR and keeps one entry per CDR3 protein. This sample has a few hundred thousand distinct CDR3 sequences, with 20% to 30% found just once. The sequence came from a male patient aged 10 to 17 who had a stem cell transplant for acute lymphoblastic leukemia, so the T cells may come from the graft donor. The sequencing used PBMCs, mostly from graft donor cells, collected 180 days after TCRalphabeta/CD19-depleted stem cell transplant.

In nucleotides, the CDR3 is TGTGCCAGCAGACGGGACAGGGGCACTCAGCCCCAGCATTTT. The encoded protein is CASRRDRGTQPQHF. The rearrangement uses TRBV6-1 and TRBJ1-5, with 10 bases fitting TRBD1. Trimming removed 6 bases from V and 6 bases from J; junction bases left unmatched: 5. The CDR3 loop spans 14 amino acids. CDR1 and CDR2 from the germline V gene are MNHNS and SASEGT.